Listed below are T cell receptor beta chains from one sample, sequenced in a study of T cells after yellow fever vaccination. TCRdb fed the 5' RACE reads into MiXCR, producing one record per CDR3 protein. Among under 300,000 distinct CDR3 sequences listed, under 15% were seen once. The starting material was CD4+ T cells sorted from PBMCs, obtained 45 days after the yellow fever booster vaccination. The receptors shown here come from a man between 25 and 39 years old who received the YFV17D yellow fever vaccine. The CDR3 runs from the conserved cysteine through the conserved F or W. A D gene is named only where the DNA matches it firmly.

v_gene | d_gene | CDR3aa
TRBV12-3/TRBV12-4 | NA | CASQKGPGEAFF
TRBV7-2 | NA | CASSLIQGGGENIQYF
TRBV9 | NA | CASSAAMVGGYTF
TRBV21-1 | NA | CASSKGKEDPRNYGYTF
TRBV20-1 | NA | CSASQGIGNTIYF
TRBV7-2 | TRBD2 | CASSSTSGQYNEQFF
TRBV29-1 | NA | CSVEGTRESSYEQYF
TRBV20-1 | NA | CSASPESYEQYF
TRBV6-2/TRBV6-3 | TRBD2 | CASSYSRGRANEQFF
TRBV27 | TRBD2 | CASSFLAGAVEQYF
TRBV7-6 | NA | CASSFGPTPETQYF
TRBV20-1 | NA | CSAREGALDTQYF
TRBV29-1 | NA | CSVGARGNTEAFF
TRBV30 | NA | CAWSRPSGTEAFF
TRBV14 | NA | CASSQDRNQETQYF
TRBV12-3/TRBV12-4 | TRBD2 | CASSLLAGGHEQYF
TRBV27 | NA | CASSFVGRQETQYF
TRBV7-9 | TRBD2 | CASMISGGQETQYF
TRBV5-1 | NA | CASSGFGELFF
TRBV6-1 | NA | CASTLPQGGGETQYF
TRBV20-1 | TRBD1 | CSAGIRGQSNQPQHF
TRBV7-2 | NA | CASSRDGTDYEQYF
TRBV4-2 | NA | CASSQDTGSHNEQFF
TRBV7-9 | NA | CASRQEETQYF
TRBV12-3/TRBV12-4 | TRBD2 | CASSPRTSGLPYEQYF
TRBV9 | NA | CASSPAPGNTDTQYF
TRBV7-2 | NA | CASTPEGAGSYGYTF
TRBV20-1 | TRBD2 | CSMTSGVTDTQYF
TRBV12-3/TRBV12-4 | TRBD2 | CASRRGTSGQETQYF
TRBV4-3 | NA | CASSQLGGTEAFF
TRBV7-6 | NA | CASSKTSGTQYF
TRBV14 | TRBD2 | CASSLASGRVTGELFF
TRBV7-2 | TRBD1 | CASSPGTANSPLHF
TRBV5-1 | NA | CASSLDGSAGELFF
TRBV12-3/TRBV12-4 | TRBD2 | CASRRLAGEAETQYF
TRBV6-1 | NA | CASRSSSVNEQFF
TRBV3-1 | TRBD2 | CASSRAGLAGVGEQFF
TRBV20-1 | TRBD2 | CSASRLAGDNEQFF
TRBV29-1 | NA | CSVGPSSYNEQFF
TRBV5-5 | NA | CASSSDTDTQYF
TRBV6-2/TRBV6-3 | TRBD2 | CASGHSAGFTGELFF
TRBV5-1 | NA | CASSLDLPTSTDTQYF
TRBV11-1 | NA | CASSGRRNEQFF
TRBV7-2 | TRBD1 | CASSPTPGQGLRQYF